These T cell receptor beta chains were read from a single sample in a study of cytotoxic CD8 clonotypes in ibrutinib-treated CLL. Generated by immunoSEQ multiplex PCR, the TCRdb table keeps only in-frame clones and is missing some. The repertoire includes 43,000 or so clones, 60% to 80% of them detected once, and roughly a fifth sits in the top ten. The sample here was PBMCs, taken after 24 months of ibrutinib treatment. These receptors came from a human donor with chronic lymphocytic leukemia. Both conserved end residues are part of each CDR3. The D gene is left open where the match is weak. Expanded clones get a size class; other rows say once, few or many, or leave the size out.

DNA | CDR3 | J | D | size | V
TGTGCCTGGAGTGGAAGACAGGGGGTTAATTCACCCCTCCACTTT | CAWSGRQGVNSPLHF | TRBJ1-6 | TRBD1 | few | TRBV30
TGTGCCATGCAAACAGGGGGAGAAGACACAGATACGCAGTATTTT | CAMQTGGEDTDTQYF | TRBJ2-3 | TRBD1 | . | TRBV11-2
TGTGCCAGCAGCTCTGGCCTCGGAAAATCACCCCTCCACTTT | CASSSGLGKSPLHF | TRBJ1-6 | . | . | TRBV25-1
TGCGCCAGCAGGCGAGGGACTAGCGGGGAAACTAACTCCTACGAGCAGTACTTC | CASRRGTSGETNSYEQYF | TRBJ2-7 | TRBD2 | once | TRBV5-1
TGTGCCACCAGCAGAGACAATGGATTTAATGTGGGACACAGCTATGGCTACACCTTC | CATSRDNGFNVGHSYGYTF | TRBJ1-2 | . | once | TRBV15
TGTGCCAGCAGCCCTGGACTAGCGAGGAATACGCAGTATTTT | CASSPGLARNTQYF | TRBJ2-3 | TRBD2 | . | TRBV7-3
TGTGCCAGCAGTTTTGGGAGGGCCTACAATGAGCAGTTCTTC | CASSFGRAYNEQFF | TRBJ2-1 | TRBD2 | . | TRBV6-5
TGCGCCAGCAGCTTGTGGGACAGCAACACTGAAGCTTTCTTT | CASSLWDSNTEAFF | TRBJ1-1 | TRBD1 | . | TRBV5-1
TGTGCCAGCAGCTGGGAGGGACTAGCCGGAAGTGAGCAGTTCTTC | CASSWEGLAGSEQFF | TRBJ2-1 | TRBD2 | . | TRBV5-4
TGTGCCAGCAGACAGGGGGCCGGGACTGAAGCTTTCTTT | CASRQGAGTEAFF | TRBJ1-1 | TRBD1 | . | TRBV25-1
TGCGCCAGCAGCCCACCATGGGGAGGATCAAGACCTGAGCAGTTCTTC | CASSPPWGGSRPEQFF | TRBJ2-1 | . | . | TRBV4-1
TGTGCCAGCACCCAAAAACAGGGTAAAGACGAGCAGTACTTC | CASTQKQGKDEQYF | TRBJ2-7 | . | . | TRBV28
TGTGCCAGCAGCTTAAACACCTACAATGAGCAGTTCTTC | CASSLNTYNEQFF | TRBJ2-1 | . | . | TRBV7-3
TGCGCCAGCTTGCCCCGGGGGGGCTCCTACGAGCAGTACTTC | CASLPRGGSYEQYF | TRBJ2-7 | TRBD2 | . | TRBV5-1
TGTGCCAGCAGCTACAGCGCTCGGAACACTGAAGCTTTCTTT | CASSYSARNTEAFF | TRBJ1-1 | . | . | TRBV6-5
TGTGCCACATCACGCGTGGCTCATGGCTACACCTTC | CATSRVAHGYTF | TRBJ1-2 | . | . | TRBV2
TGTGCCAGCAGCTTGTACGGGGGAATGAACACTGAAGCTTTCTTT | CASSLYGGMNTEAFF | TRBJ1-1 | . | once | TRBV5-8
TGTGCCAGCAGCCCAATGGACACCCCGCCTTACGAGCAGTACTTC | CASSPMDTPPYEQYF | TRBJ2-7 | . | . | TRBV11-1
TGTGCCAGCAGCCAAGAAGTGGGGCCGTCCTACGAGCAGTACTTC | CASSQEVGPSYEQYF | TRBJ2-7 | . | few | TRBV14
TGTGCCAGCAGGGGGCGAACTGAAGCTTTCTTT | CASRGRTEAFF | TRBJ1-1 | TRBD1 | . | TRBV19
TGTGCCAGCAGCTTAAGGACGGGGAACACTGAAGCTTTCTTT | CASSLRTGNTEAFF | TRBJ1-1 | . | . | TRBV5-4
TGTGCCAGCAGCTTGACTGGAGGGGTGAATGAGCAGTTCTTC | CASSLTGGVNEQFF | TRBJ2-1 | . | . | TRBV7-9
TGTGCCAGCAGCGCACAAGGCGGGCCGACAGGGACCTATGGCTACACCTTC | CASSAQGGPTGTYGYTF | TRBJ1-2 | TRBD1 | . | TRBV7-9
TGTGCCAGCAGCCCGGGACTAGCGGGATACCAAGAGACCCAGTACTTC | CASSPGLAGYQETQYF | TRBJ2-5 | TRBD2 | . | TRBV28
TGCGCCAGCAGCCAAATTCTATTTGGGGAGACCCAGTACTTC | CASSQILFGETQYF | TRBJ2-5 | . | few | TRBV5-1
TGTGCCAGCTCCCCTCAAATCCGCGGCACTAGCAATCAGCCCCAGCATTTT | CASSPQIRGTSNQPQHF | TRBJ1-5 | . | . | TRBV18
TGCGCCAGCAGGCGGACAGGGCAAAATTCACCCCTCCACTTT | CASRRTGQNSPLHF | TRBJ1-6 | TRBD1 | few | TRBV4-1
TGCGCCAGCAGCTCTGGGACAAGGACTGAAGCTTTCTTT | CASSSGTRTEAFF | TRBJ1-1 | . | . | TRBV5-1
TGTGCTGTGGCGAGCTCCTACGAGCAGTACTTC | CAVASSYEQYF | TRBJ2-7 | . | . | TRBV10-3
TGTGCCTGGGATAGTACTGGGGCCAACGTCCTGACTTTC | CAWDSTGANVLTF | TRBJ2-6 | . | . | TRBV30
TGCGCCAGCAGCCGTGCTTGGATAGAGGATGGCTACACCTTC | CASSRAWIEDGYTF | TRBJ1-2 | . | once | TRBV5-1
TGTGCCAGCAGCTTGGGCTACCCAGGAGAGACCCAGTACTTC | CASSLGYPGETQYF | TRBJ2-5 | . | . | TRBV7-3
TGCAGCGTTGAAGCTCCCCGACGATTAGCTCCACTTCTCTACAATGAGCAGTTCTTC | CSVEAPRRLAPLLYNEQFF | TRBJ2-1 | . | . | TRBV29-1
TGTGCCAGCAGCCCCGGACCCGCTTATGCCTACACCTTC | CASSPGPAYAYTF | TRBJ1-2 | . | . | TRBV11-2
TGTGCCAGTAGTATGAGGACAGGGCGGGATACGCAGTATTTT | CASSMRTGRDTQYF | TRBJ2-3 | TRBD1 | . | TRBV19
TGTGCCAGCAGTCCTATACAGAGATACAGCGGGGAGCTGTTTTTT | CASSPIQRYSGELFF | TRBJ2-2 | . | . | TRBV28
TGTGCCATCAGTGAGGCTAGCGGGGTCGGGGAGCTGTTTTTT | CAISEASGVGELFF | TRBJ2-2 | TRBD2 | once | TRBV10-3
TGTGCCAGCAGTGCCCACGGGGATAGCAATCAGCCCCAGCATTTT | CASSAHGDSNQPQHF | TRBJ1-5 | . | . | TRBV6-1
TGTGCCAGCAGCGTAGAGACAGGGGGCTATGGCTACACCTTC | CASSVETGGYGYTF | TRBJ1-2 | TRBD1 | . | TRBV9
TGTGCCAGCAGCTTAGCATCTCAGGCTTCCGGGGAGCTGTTTTTT | CASSLASQASGELFF | TRBJ2-2 | . | . | TRBV11-2
TGCAGCGGAGGGGGCTCTGGAGAGACCCAGTACTTC | CSGGGSGETQYF | TRBJ2-5 | TRBD1 | . | TRBV29-1